This entry features one TCR beta chain sequence. The antigen remains undetermined. The data belong to a study of cytomegalovirus exposure and HLA in healthy donors. Study-level background: As released early, the data held roughly 85 million unique TCRs from HLA-typed donors.

Use of 60 Vbeta and 13 Jbeta primers characterized the PCR. As handled by the study authors: The authors later counted about 80 million unique TCR beta chains, approximately 10 million of them shared. Clones were read by immunoSEQ multiplex PCR, and TCRdb kept only the in-frame ones, dropping some. That table gives V, J and clone size, and the DNA gave D and trimming. The table shows about 130,000 clones, with around 70% occurring only once. Study-level results: A missense DCLRE1C variant was associated with V- and J-gene trimming of TCR beta chains in a later analysis, and an independent cohort replicated the association. Among immune exposure information, only CMV serostatus was available.

CDR3 length: 16 residues. CDR1 is SEHNR, CDR2 FQNEAQ, per germline (reference sequence). V was clipped by 5 bases and J by 6 bases; unmatched bases: 8. This receptor was taken from a middle-aged man in good health and CMV-seropositive. This chain uses TRBV7-9 with TRBJ1-6, with 9 bases fitting TRBD1. The source material was PBMCs. The CDR3 nucleotides read TGTGCCAGCAGCCCAGCACAGGGGGCCCTTAATTCACCCCTCCACTTT. As protein: CASSPAQGALNSPLHF.